This entry describes one T cell receptor (beta chain). These data belong to a study of early stage breast cancer tumors. The CDR3 sequence is 15 residues long. V dropped 0 bases and J dropped 2; count of bases not matched to a gene: 3. The V gene's germline CDR1 is SGHTS and CDR2 YDEGEE. TCRdb keeps only in-frame clones here, not all; method: immunoSEQ multiplex PCR. There are 30,000 to 35,000 clones in the sample; 70% to 75% occur only once, and 4.7% lies in the top ten. The chain joins TRBV5-8 to TRBJ2-5; 8 bases fit TRBD2. The source of this sequence is a person in their 40s with breast cancer. The sample consisted of blood. CDR3 protein: CASSLGTSKQETQYF. As DNA, the CDR3 is TGTGCCAGCAGCTTGGGGACTAGCAAACAAGAGACCCAGTACTTC.